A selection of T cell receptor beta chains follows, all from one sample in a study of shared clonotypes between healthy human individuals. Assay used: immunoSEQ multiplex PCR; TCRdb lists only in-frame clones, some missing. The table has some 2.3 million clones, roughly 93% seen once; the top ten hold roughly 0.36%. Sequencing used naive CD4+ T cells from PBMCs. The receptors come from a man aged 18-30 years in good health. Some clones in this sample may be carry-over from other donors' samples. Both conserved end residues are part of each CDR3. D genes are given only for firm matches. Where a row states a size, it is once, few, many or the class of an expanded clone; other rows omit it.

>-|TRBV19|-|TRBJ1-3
TGTGCCAGTAGTATAGCCCGATCTGGAAACACCATATATTTT
CASSIARSGNTIYF
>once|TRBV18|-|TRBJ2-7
TGTGCCAGCTCACCAACGGCAGGGTTTTACGAGCAGTACTTC
CASSPTAGFYEQYF
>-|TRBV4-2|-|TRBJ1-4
TGTGCCAGCAGCCAACGGTTAGGGTACAACGGTAATGAAAAACTGTTTTTT
CASSQRLGYNGNEKLFF
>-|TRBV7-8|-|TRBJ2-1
TGTGCCAGCAGCCCCCTCGGGGTGAGGGAGGAACATGAGCAGTTCTTC
CASSPLGVREEHEQFF
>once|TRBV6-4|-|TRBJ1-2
TGTGCCAGCAGTGACTCCAGATATAACTATGGCTACACCTTC
CASSDSRYNYGYTF
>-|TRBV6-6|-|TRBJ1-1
TGTGCCAGCAGCCCACTCGGTCGTTCGGGGAGGACTGAAGCTTTCTTT
CASSPLGRSGRTEAFF
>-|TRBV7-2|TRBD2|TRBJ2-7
TGTGCCAGCAGCTTAGTAGTAGCGGGAGGGCCCTACGAGCAGTACTTC
CASSLVVAGGPYEQYF
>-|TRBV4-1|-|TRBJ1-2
TGCGCCAGCAGCCAAGCCGGAGGCAGGGGATTCTATGGCTACACCTTC
CASSQAGGRGFYGYTF
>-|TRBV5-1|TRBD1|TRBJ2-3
TGCGCCAGCAGCTTGATAGGACAGGGGGGAACAGATACGCAGTATTTT
CASSLIGQGGTDTQYF
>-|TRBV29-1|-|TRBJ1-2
TGCAGCGTCCAAGGGGTGCCCCGGGATGGCTACACCTTC
CSVQGVPRDGYTF
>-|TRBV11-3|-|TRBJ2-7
TGTGCCAGCAGCTTAGATGGGACACAACCCCACGAGCAGTACTTC
CASSLDGTQPHEQYF
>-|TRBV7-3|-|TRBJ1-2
TGTGCCAGCAGCCCCCGACGTACCAACTATGGCTACACCTTC
CASSPRRTNYGYTF
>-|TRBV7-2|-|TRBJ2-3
TGTGCCAGCAGCTTATGGGACCTAGTTACGGGTACGCAGTATTTT
CASSLWDLVTGTQYF
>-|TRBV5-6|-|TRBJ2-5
TGTGCCAGCAGCCGAAAAGAGACCCAGTACTTC
CASSRKETQYF